This T cell receptor beta chain was sequenced during a study of T cell changes during pregnancy in multiple sclerosis. Only in-frame clones appear in the TCRdb table, and some are missing; sequencing was by immunoSEQ multiplex PCR. This table holds around 50,000 clones, 85% to 95% found once. The CDR3 loop spans 16 amino acids. V lost 2 bases to trimming and J lost 0 bases, with 13 bases between them. CDR1 SNHLY and CDR2 FYNNEI come from the germline V gene. This sequence was found in a female donor with multiple sclerosis, enrolled in a pregnancy study. The rearrangement joins TRBV2 to TRBJ1-2, with no clear D. This material consisted of CD4+ T cells from peripheral blood mononuclear cells, taken in the third trimester of pregnancy. This CDR3 reads CASSETQTRANYGYTF. The CDR3 nucleotides are TGTGCCAGCAGTGAAACCCAAACGCGGGCTAACTATGGCTACACCTTC.